Each of the 4 T cell receptor beta chains below was sequenced from the same sample in a study of T-cell reconstitution after alpha-beta-depleted transplantation in children. Unique molecular identifiers were incorporated during preparation of the TCRbeta library. TCRdb re-analysed the PCR reads in MiXCR, keeping a single row per CDR3 protein. Of a few hundred thousand distinct CDR3 sequences listed, approximately 10% were seen once; the top ten hold under 3%. This specimen consisted of PBMCs from the stem cell graft donor, obtained from the stem cell graft. These receptors all come from a human donor who donated a stem cell graft to a child with acute lymphoblastic leukemia.

This clonotype was detected ten times or more. The rearrangement joins TRBV7-9 to TRBJ2-5; D gene ambiguous. In germline, CDR1 is SEHNR, CDR2 FQNEAQ (reference sequence). The V gene lost 5 bases and the J gene lost 2 bases, with 6 bases spanning the gap. The CDR3 spans 12 residues. The CDR3 DNA is TGTGCCAGCAGCGGACGGCAAGAGACCCAGTACTTC. As protein: CASSGRQETQYF.

This clonotype has more than one count but fewer than ten. The J gene is TRBJ2-1, the V gene TRBV5-1, with 11 bases matching TRBD1. The CDR3 is made up of 15 amino acids. The germline CDR1 and CDR2 sequences are SGHRS and YFSETQ. With V trimmed by 4 bases and J by 6 bases, 6 bases remained unmatched. The CDR3 is CASSLLDRGLNEQFF. The CDR3 DNA reads as TGCGCCAGCAGCCTACTGGACAGGGGGCTCAATGAGCAGTTCTTC.

The gene calls are TRBV7-8 and TRBJ1-4; D ambiguous. The germline V and J ends were trimmed by 5 bases and 5 bases, with 12 bases remaining between them. Germline V gene lookup returns CDR1 SGHVS and CDR2 FQNEAQ. This CDR3 has 14 amino acids. The CDR3 loop is CASSPEVGNEKLFF. As DNA, the CDR3 is TGTGCCAGCAGCCCTGAAGTGGGAAATGAAAAACTGTTTTTT.

V usage is TRBV7-2 and J usage is TRBJ2-1; D may be TRBD1 (6 bases). Trimming pared 5 bases from V and 8 bases from J, leaving 22 bases between. Germline V lookup: CDR1 SGHTA, CDR2 FQGNSA. The CDR3 runs to 16 residues. CDR3 in DNA: TGTGCCAGCAGCATAACAGACAGGATGGGGACGGATGAGCAGTTCTTC. It encodes CASSITDRMGTDEQFF. Filled out from reference TRBV7-2 and TRBJ2-1, the complete variable domain reads GAGVSQSPSNKVTEKGKDVELRCDPISGHTALYWYRQSLGQGLEFLIYFQGNSAPDKSGLPSDRFSAERTGGSVSTLTIQRTQQEDSAVYLCASSITDRMGTDEQFFGPGTRLTVL.